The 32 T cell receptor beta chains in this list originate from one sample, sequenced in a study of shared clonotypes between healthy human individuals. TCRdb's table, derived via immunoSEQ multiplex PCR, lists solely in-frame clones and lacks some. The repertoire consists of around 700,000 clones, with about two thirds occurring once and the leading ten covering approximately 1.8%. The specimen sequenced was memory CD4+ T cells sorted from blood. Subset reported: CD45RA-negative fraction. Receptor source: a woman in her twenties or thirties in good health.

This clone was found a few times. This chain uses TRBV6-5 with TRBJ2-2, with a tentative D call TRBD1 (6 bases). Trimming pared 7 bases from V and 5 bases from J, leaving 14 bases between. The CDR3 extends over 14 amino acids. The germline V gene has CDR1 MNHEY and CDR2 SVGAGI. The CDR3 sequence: CASKLQGNTGELFF. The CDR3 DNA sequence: TGTGCCAGCAAATTACAGGGAAATACCGGGGAGCTGTTTTTT.

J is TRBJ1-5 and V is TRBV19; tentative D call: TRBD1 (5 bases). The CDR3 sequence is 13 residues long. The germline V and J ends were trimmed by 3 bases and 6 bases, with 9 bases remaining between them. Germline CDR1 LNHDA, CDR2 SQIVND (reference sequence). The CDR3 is CASSMTVGQPQHF. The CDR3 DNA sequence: TGTGCCAGTAGTATGACAGTAGGTCAGCCCCAGCATTTT.

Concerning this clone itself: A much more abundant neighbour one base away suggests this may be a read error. The CDR3 bases are TGTGCCAGCAATTTATATAGCAATCAGCCCCAGCATTTT. This encodes CASNLYSNQPQHF. This chain joins TRBV2 and TRBJ1-5; D is unresolved. The CDR3 loop spans 13 amino acids. Between the trimmed V and J ends, which lost 7 bases and 0 bases, there was a span of 7 bases. Germline V gene lookup returns CDR1 SNHLY and CDR2 FYNNEI.

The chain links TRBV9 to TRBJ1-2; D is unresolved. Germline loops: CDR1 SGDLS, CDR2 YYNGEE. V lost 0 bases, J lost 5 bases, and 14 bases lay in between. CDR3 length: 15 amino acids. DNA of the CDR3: TGTGCCAGCAGCGTAGGGGAAGGGTGGGTTTATGGCTACACCTTC. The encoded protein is CASSVGEGWVYGYTF. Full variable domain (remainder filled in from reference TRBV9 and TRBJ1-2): DSGVTQTPKHLITATGQRVTLRCSPRSGDLSVYWYQQSLDQGLQFLIQYYNGEERAKGNILERFSAQQFPDLHSELNLSSLELGDSALYFCASSVGEGWVYGYTFGSGTRLTVV.

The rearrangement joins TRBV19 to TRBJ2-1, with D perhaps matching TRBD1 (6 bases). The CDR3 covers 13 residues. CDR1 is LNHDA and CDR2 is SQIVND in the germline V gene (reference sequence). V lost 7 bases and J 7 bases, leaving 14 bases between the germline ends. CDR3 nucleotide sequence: TGTGCCAGTATGGGAACAGGGTTGAATGAGCAGTTCTTC. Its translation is CASMGTGLNEQFF.

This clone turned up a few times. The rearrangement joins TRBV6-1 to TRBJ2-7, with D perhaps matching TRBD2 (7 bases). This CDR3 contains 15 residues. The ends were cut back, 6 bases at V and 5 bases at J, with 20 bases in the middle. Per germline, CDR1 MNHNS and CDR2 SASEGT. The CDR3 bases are TGTGCCAGCAGGGATCCTCGGGGAGGGGGAGACGAGCAGTACTTC. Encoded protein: CASRDPRGGGDEQYF.

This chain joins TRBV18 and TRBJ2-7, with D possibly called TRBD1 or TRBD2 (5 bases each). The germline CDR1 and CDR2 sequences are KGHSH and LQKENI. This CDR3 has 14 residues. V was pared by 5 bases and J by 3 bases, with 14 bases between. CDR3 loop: CASSTTGRDYEQYF. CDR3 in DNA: TGTGCCAGCTCAACTACGGGACGGGACTACGAGCAGTACTTC.

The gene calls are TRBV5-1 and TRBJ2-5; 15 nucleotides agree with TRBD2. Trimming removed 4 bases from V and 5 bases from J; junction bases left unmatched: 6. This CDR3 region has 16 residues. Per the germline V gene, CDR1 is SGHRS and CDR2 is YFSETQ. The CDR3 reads CASSRRGLAGGETQYF. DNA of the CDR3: TGCGCCAGCAGCCGAAGGGGACTAGCGGGAGGTGAGACCCAGTACTTC.

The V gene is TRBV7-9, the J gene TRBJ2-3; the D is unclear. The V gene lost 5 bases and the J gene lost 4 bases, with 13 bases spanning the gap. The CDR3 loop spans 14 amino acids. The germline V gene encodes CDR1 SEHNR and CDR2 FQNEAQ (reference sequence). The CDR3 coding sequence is TGTGCCAGCAGCATACTACGCGGCTCAGATACGCAGTATTTT. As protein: CASSILRGSDTQYF.

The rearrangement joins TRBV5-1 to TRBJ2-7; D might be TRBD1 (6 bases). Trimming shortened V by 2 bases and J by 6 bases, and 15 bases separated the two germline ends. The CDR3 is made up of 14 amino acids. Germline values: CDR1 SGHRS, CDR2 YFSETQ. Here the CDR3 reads CASSFYRESGEQYF. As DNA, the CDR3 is TGCGCCAGCAGCTTCTACAGGGAATCCGGCGAGCAGTACTTC. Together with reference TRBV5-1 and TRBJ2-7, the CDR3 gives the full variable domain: KAGVTQTPRYLIKTRGQQVTLSCSPISGHRSVSWYQQTPGQGLQFLFEYFSETQRNKGNFPGRFSGRQFSNSRSEMNVSTLELGDSALYLCASSFYRESGEQYFGPGTRLTVT.

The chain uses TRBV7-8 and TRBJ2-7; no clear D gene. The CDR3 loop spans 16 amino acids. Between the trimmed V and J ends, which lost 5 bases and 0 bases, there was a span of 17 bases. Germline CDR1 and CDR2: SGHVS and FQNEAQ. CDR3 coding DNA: TGTGCCAGCAGCCTGAAAAGGGTCGGTCGCTCCTACGAGCAGTACTTC. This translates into CASSLKRVGRSYEQYF.

The CDR3 reads CAWSGLAGRYNEQFF. In DNA form, the CDR3 reads TGTGCCTGGAGTGGTCTAGCGGGACGCTACAATGAGCAGTTCTTC. This chain connects TRBV30 to TRBJ2-1, with 9 positions matching TRBD2. The CDR3 totals 15 residues. V was pared by 1 base and J by 3 bases, with 4 bases of the junction left unmatched. Germline CDR1 GTSNPN, CDR2 SVGIG (reference sequence).

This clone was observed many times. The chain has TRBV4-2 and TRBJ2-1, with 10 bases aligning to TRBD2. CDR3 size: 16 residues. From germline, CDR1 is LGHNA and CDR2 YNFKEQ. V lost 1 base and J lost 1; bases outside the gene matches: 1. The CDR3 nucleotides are TGTGCCAGCAGCCAAGCTAGCGGGAGTTCCTACAATGAGCAGTTCTTC. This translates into CASSQASGSSYNEQFF.

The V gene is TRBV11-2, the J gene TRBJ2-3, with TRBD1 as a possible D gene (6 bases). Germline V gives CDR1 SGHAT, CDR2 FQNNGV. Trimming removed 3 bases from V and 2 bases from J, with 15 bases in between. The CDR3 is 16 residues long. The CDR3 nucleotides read TGTGCCAGCAGCTTTACCAGGGGCGAGAACACAGATACGCAGTATTTT. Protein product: CASSFTRGENTDTQYF. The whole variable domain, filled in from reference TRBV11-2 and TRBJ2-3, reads EAGVAQSPRYKIIEKRQSVAFWCNPISGHATLYWYQQILGQGPKLLIQFQNNGVVDDSQLPKDRFSAERLKGVDSTLKIQPAKLEDSAVYLCASSFTRGENTDTQYFGPGTRLTVL.

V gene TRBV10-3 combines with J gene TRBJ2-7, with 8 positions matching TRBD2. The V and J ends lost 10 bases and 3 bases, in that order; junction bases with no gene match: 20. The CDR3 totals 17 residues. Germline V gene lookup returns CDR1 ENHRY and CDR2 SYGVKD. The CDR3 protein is CATQNPGGFKIGYEQYF. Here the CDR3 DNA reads TGTGCCACTCAGAATCCGGGGGGGTTCAAGATTGGCTACGAGCAGTACTTC.

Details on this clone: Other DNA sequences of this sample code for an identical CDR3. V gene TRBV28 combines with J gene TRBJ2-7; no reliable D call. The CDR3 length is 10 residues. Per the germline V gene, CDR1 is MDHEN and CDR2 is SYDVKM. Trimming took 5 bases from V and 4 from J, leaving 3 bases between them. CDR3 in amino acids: CASSLYEQYF. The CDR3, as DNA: TGTGCCAGCAGTCTGTACGAGCAGTACTTC.

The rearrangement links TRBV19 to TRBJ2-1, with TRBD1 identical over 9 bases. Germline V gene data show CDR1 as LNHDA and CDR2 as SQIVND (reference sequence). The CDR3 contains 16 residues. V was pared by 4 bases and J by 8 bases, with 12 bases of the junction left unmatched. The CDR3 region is CASSTLQGAMADEQFF. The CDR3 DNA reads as TGTGCCAGTAGTACCCTACAGGGGGCGATGGCTGATGAGCAGTTCTTC.

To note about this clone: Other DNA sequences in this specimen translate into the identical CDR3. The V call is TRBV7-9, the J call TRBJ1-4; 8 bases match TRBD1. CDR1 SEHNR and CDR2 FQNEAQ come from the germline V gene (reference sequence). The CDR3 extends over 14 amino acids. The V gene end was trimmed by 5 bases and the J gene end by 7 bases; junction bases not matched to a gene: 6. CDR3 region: CASSPGTGGEKLFF. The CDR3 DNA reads TGTGCCAGCAGCCCCGGGACAGGAGGTGAAAAACTGTTTTTT.

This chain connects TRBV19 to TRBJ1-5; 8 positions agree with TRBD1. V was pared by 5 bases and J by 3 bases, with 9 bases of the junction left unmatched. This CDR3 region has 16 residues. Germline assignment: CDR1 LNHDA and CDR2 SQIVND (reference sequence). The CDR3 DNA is TGTGCCAGTAGTCCCGGACAGGGTCGGGTCAATCAGCCCCAGCATTTT. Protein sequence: CASSPGQGRVNQPQHF.

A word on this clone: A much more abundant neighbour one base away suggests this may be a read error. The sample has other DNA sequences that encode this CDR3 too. In DNA, the CDR3 is TGTGCCAGCTCACCGACAGGGGGCAATCAGCCCCAGCATTTT. It codes for CASSPTGGNQPQHF. This sequence joins TRBV18 and TRBJ1-5, with 8 positions matching TRBD1. Germline CDR1 and CDR2: KGHSH and LQKENI. The V gene end was trimmed by 3 bases and the J gene end by 2 bases; junction bases not matched to a gene: 0. The CDR3 is made up of 14 amino acids.

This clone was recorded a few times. The CDR3: CASRKSSGNTIYF. The CDR3 nucleotides read TGTGCCAGCAGAAAGAGCTCTGGAAACACCATATATTTT. V usage is TRBV11-2 and J usage is TRBJ1-3; no clear D gene. V gave up 6 bases and J gave up 0 bases, with 6 bases separating them. CDR1 SGHAT and CDR2 FQNNGV come from the germline V gene. The CDR3 sequence is 13 residues long.

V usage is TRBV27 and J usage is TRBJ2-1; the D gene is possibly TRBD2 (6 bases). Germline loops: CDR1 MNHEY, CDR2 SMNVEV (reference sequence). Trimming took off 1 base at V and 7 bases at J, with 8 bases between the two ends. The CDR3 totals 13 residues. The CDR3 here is CASSLYAGNEQFF. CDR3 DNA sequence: TGTGCCAGCAGTTTATATGCGGGGAATGAGCAGTTCTTC.

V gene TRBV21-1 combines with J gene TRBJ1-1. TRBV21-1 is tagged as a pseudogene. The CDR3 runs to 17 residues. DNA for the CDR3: TGTGCCAGCAGTGGAGGGGAACCTCTTTACCTGAACACTGAAGCTTTCTTT. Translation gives CASSGGEPLYLNTEAFF.

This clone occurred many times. The CDR3 protein is CASKSGGNIQYF. CDR3 DNA sequence: TGTGCCAGCAAGAGCGGGGGAAACATTCAGTACTTC. The rearrangement uses TRBV28 and TRBJ2-4; 8 positions match TRBD2. CDR1 is MDHEN, CDR2 SYDVKM, per germline. The CDR3 is made up of 12 amino acids. Unmatched junction bases numbered 2, after V lost 7 bases and J lost 6 bases.

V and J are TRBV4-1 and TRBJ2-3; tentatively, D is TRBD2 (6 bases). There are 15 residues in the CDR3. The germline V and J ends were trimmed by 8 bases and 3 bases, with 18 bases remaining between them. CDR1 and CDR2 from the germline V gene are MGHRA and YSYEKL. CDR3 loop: CASQPSGGRTDTQYF. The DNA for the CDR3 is TGCGCCAGCCAGCCAAGTGGAGGGAGAACAGATACGCAGTATTTT.

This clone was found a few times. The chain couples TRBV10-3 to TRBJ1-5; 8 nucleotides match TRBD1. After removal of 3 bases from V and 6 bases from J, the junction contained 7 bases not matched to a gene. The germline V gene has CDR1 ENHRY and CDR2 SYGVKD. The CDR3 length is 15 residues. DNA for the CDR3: TGTGCCATCAGTGATGCCCCAGGGGGCGGTCAGCCCCAGCATTTT. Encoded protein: CAISDAPGGGQPQHF.

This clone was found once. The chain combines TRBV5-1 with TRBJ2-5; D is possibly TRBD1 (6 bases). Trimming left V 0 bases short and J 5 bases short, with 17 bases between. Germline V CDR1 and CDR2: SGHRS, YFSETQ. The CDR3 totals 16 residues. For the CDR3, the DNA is TGCGCCAGCAGCTTGGCGGGGACAAGGGTAGTGGAGACCCAGTACTTC. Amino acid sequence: CASSLAGTRVVETQYF.

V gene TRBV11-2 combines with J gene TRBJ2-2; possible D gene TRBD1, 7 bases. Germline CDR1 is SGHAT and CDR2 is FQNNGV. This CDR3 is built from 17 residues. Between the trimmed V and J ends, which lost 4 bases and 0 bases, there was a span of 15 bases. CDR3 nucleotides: TGTGCCAGCAGCTGGAGGGACACAGGGGCGAACACCGGGGAGCTGTTTTTT. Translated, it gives CASSWRDTGANTGELFF.

The CDR3 is CASSGTGVGLADEQFF. For the CDR3, the DNA is TGTGCCAGCAGCGGAACAGGGGTGGGACTAGCCGATGAGCAGTTCTTC. The V call is TRBV9, the J call TRBJ2-1; the match to TRBD2 covers 9 bases. The length of the CDR3 is 16 residues. Looked up from germline, CDR1 is SGDLS and CDR2 is YYNGEE. V lost 3 bases and J lost 8; bases outside the gene matches: 12.

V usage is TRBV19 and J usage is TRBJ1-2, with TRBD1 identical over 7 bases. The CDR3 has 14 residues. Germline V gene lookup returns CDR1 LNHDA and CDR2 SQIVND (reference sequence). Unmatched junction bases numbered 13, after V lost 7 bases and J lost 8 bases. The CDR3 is CASTRNDRANGYTF. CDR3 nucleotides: TGTGCCAGTACCCGAAACGACAGGGCTAACGGCTACACCTTC.

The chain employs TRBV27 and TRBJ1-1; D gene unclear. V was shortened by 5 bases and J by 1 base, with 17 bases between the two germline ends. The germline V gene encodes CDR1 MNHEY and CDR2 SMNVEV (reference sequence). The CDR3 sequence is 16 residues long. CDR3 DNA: TGTGCCAGCAGTCCCAACAGAGGACGAGAGAACACTGAAGCTTTCTTT. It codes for CASSPNRGRENTEAFF.

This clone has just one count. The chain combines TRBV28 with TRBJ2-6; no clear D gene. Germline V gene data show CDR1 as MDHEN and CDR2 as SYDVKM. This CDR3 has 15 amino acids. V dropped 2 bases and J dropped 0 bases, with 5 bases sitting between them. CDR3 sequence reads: CASSLRLSGANVLTF. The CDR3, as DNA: TGTGCCAGCAGTTTAAGACTCTCTGGGGCCAACGTCCTGACTTTC.